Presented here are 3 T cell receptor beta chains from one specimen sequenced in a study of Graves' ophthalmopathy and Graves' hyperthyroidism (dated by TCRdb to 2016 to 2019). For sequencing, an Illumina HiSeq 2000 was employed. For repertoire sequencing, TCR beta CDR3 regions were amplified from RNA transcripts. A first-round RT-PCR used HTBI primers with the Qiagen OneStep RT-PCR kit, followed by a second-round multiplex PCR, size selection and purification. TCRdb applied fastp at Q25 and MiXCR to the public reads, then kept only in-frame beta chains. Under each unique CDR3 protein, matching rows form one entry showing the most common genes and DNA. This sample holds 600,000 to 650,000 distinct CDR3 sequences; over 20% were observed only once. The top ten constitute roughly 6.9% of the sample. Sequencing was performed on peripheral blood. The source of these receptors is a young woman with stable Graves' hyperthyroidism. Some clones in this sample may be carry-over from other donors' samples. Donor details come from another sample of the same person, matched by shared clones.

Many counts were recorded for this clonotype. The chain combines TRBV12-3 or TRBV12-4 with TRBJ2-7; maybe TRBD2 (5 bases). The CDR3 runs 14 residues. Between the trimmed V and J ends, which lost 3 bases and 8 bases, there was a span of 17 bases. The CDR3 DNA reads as TGTGCCAGCAGTTTTTTTACAGCGGTCGATAAGCAGTACTTC. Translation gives CASSFFTAVDKQYF.

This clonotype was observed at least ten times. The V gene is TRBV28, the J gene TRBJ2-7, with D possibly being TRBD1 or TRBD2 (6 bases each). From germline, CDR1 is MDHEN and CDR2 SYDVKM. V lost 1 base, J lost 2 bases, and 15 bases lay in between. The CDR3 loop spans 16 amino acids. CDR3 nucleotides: TGTGCCAGCAGTTTATCCCCGGGGGCGGGAACCTACGAGCAGTACTTC. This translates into CASSLSPGAGTYEQYF.

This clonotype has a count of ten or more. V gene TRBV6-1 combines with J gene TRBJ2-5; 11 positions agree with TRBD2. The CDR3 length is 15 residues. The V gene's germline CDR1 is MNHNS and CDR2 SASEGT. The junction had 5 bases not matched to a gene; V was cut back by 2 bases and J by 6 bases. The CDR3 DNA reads TGTGCCAGCAGTGAAATAGCGGGGGGGCCTCAGACCCAGTACTTC. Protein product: CASSEIAGGPQTQYF.